This T cell receptor beta chain was documented in a study of vaccination and CD4 T cells after COVID-19. About the study: For control cultures, the treatment was a CEFX pool, an HIV-1 Nef pool, or no peptide.

Documented treatment: roughly ten-day PBMC culture with coronavirus spike peptide pools or control peptides (ViraFEST assay). ViraFEST used peptide pools to expand antigen-specific T cells and subsequently sequenced their TCRs. Half of the medium was exchanged for fresh IL-2 medium, first on day 3 and then on day 7. Researchers used the Oncomine TCR Beta short-read assay to sequence DNA from cultured CD4+ T cells. The genomic DNA was obtained from cultured CD4+ T cells by extraction with the QIAamp micro DNA kit. TCRdb recomputed calls from the PCR reads with MiXCR, one row per CDR3 protein. The sample holds 15,000 to 25,000 distinct CDR3 sequences, roughly 50% seen once. V was pared by 3 bases and J by 0 bases, with 8 bases between. Looked up from germline, CDR1 is LNHDA and CDR2 is SQIVND (reference sequence). The CDR3 totals 14 residues. Remarks on this clonotype: Its specificity is unknown.

The material sequenced was CD4+ T cells from blood, cultured in vitro, taken after SARS-CoV-2 vaccination. The TCR sequence derives from a human donor who had recovered from COVID-19. The rearrangement links TRBV19 to TRBJ1-2, with D hard to call. The CDR3 nucleotides read TGTGCCAGTAGTATCCAGATTCCTAACTATGGCTACACCTTC. Amino acid sequence: CASSIQIPNYGYTF. Looking up the rest from reference TRBV19 and TRBJ1-2 gives the full variable domain: DGGITQSPKYLFRKEGQNVTLSCEQNLNHDAMYWYRQDPGQGLRLIYYSQIVNDFQKGDIAEGYSVSREKKESFPLTVTSAQKNPTAFYLCASSIQIPNYGYTFGSGTRLTVV.